This T cell receptor beta chain was identified during a study of T cell responses to AZD1222 COVID-19 vaccine. Worth noting for this clone: Its antigen is not identified.

Germline V gene sequence: CDR1 SGHRS, CDR2 YFSETQ. V gave up 5 bases and J gave up 5 bases; unmatched junction bases: 11. The CDR3 runs 17 residues. Some clones are missing from TCRdb's copy, which holds only in-frame ones; the method was immunoSEQ multiplex PCR. Of around 140,000 clones detected, approximately 91% appear once; the ten largest clones hold 1.5% to 2%. Study-level points and caveats: Seropositive status at baseline applied to only five or six AZD1222 recipients. White British people made up most donors, females outnumbered males, and clonal diversity was possibly underestimated.

The chain is built from TRBV5-1 and TRBJ2-2, with 11 nucleotides matching TRBD2. The specimen was peripheral blood, collected on day 0 of AZD1222 vaccination. The clonotype comes from an adult in good health. The DNA for the CDR3 is TGCGCCAGCAGGCTCGGGATAGCGGGAGGGCCTACCGGGGAGCTGTTTTTT. Translated, it gives CASRLGIAGGPTGELFF.